A selection of T cell receptor beta chains follows, all from one sample in a study of T cells after yellow fever vaccination. From the 5' RACE reads, TCRdb called clonotypes with MiXCR, one entry per CDR3 protein. This table has around 30,000 distinct CDR3 sequences, about 6.6% appearing once. This material consisted of PBMCs, either bulk or a sorted T-cell subset (CD4+, CD8+, memory, or dextramer-sorted; not recorded which), taken on the day of the first yellow fever vaccination. The source is a man between 18 and 35 years old who received the YFV17D yellow fever vaccine. CDR3s include the opening cysteine and the closing phenylalanine or tryptophan. The D gene is left open where the match is weak. Expanded clones get a size class; other rows say once, few or many, or leave the size out.

.	TRBV6-1	TRBJ2-3	many	CASTGSQGLAQYF	TGTGCCAGTACGGGCTCTCAAGGCCTTGCGCAGTATTTT
.	TRBV11-2	TRBJ1-5	few	CASSLVYRTENSNQPQHF	TGTGCCAGCAGCTTAGTGTATAGGACAGAAAATAGCAATCAGCCCCAGCATTTT
TRBD1	TRBV28	TRBJ2-4	many	CASSFLVATDRGENIQYF	TGTGCCAGCAGTTTTTTAGTGGCAACGGACAGGGGCGAAAACATTCAGTACTTC
.	TRBV30	TRBJ2-5	many	CAWSFQGQGTQYF	TGTGCCTGGAGCTTCCAGGGGCAGGGGACCCAGTACTTC
TRBD1	TRBV4-1	TRBJ1-5	.	CASSLRWTGSHNQPQHF	TGCGCCAGCAGCCTCCGTTGGACAGGCAGCCACAATCAGCCCCAGCATTTT
TRBD1	TRBV10-3	TRBJ2-2	many	CAIRRQGATGELFF	TGTGCCATCAGAAGACAGGGTGCCACCGGGGAGCTGTTTTTT
.	TRBV12-3/TRBV12-4	TRBJ2-1	many	CASSSPLDRYNEQFF	TGTGCCAGCAGTTCCCCTCTAGACCGATACAATGAGCAGTTCTTC
.	TRBV5-6	TRBJ2-5	many	CASSLRGSETQYF	TGTGCCAGCAGCTTAAGGGGGTCAGAGACCCAGTACTTC
TRBD1	TRBV12-3/TRBV12-4	TRBJ1-4	many	CASSRDRRSEKLFF	TGTGCCAGCAGTCGGGACAGAAGGAGTGAAAAACTGTTTTTT
.	TRBV25-1	TRBJ1-1	many	CASSLNTEAFF	TGTGCCAGCAGTCTGAACACTGAAGCTTTCTTT
.	TRBV29-1	TRBJ2-7	medium-sized	CSVYTGSSYEQYF	TGCAGCGTATATACAGGGTCATCCTACGAGCAGTACTTC
.	TRBV29-1	TRBJ2-1	many	CSVEGAATWPYNEQFF	TGCAGCGTTGAAGGGGCAGCTACTTGGCCCTACAATGAGCAGTTCTTC
TRBD2	TRBV4-2	TRBJ2-7	many	CASSQDWSRGSSYEQYF	TGTGCCAGCAGCCAAGATTGGTCGCGGGGGAGCTCCTACGAGCAGTACTTC
.	TRBV6-1	TRBJ1-3	many	CASSEVSGFEGNTIYF	TGTGCCAGCAGTGAAGTTTCCGGGTTCGAAGGAAACACCATATATTTT
TRBD1	TRBV12-3/TRBV12-4	TRBJ1-5	few	CASSRQGGSNQPQHF	TGTGCCAGCAGTAGACAGGGAGGGAGCAATCAGCCCCAGCATTTT
TRBD1	TRBV5-1	TRBJ2-1	many	CASSLVGQDGEQFF	TGCGCCAGCAGCTTGGTGGGACAGGACGGTGAGCAGTTCTTC
TRBD2	TRBV20-1	TRBJ2-1	few	CSAPLAGGLLGEQFF	TGCAGTGCTCCCTTAGCGGGGGGTCTCCTGGGTGAGCAGTTCTTC
.	TRBV15	TRBJ1-2	many	CATSRDGFGYTF	TGTGCCACCAGCAGAGACGGCTTTGGCTACACCTTC
TRBD1	TRBV5-5	TRBJ2-5	few	CASSLEGASRQETQYF	TGTGCCAGCAGCTTGGAGGGGGCTAGCCGACAAGAGACCCAGTACTTC
.	TRBV5-4	TRBJ1-2	many	CASSSALGDGYGYTF	TGTGCCAGCAGCTCAGCTTTGGGGGACGGGTATGGCTACACCTTC
.	TRBV9	TRBJ2-3	few	CASSTTPYTQYF	TGTGCCAGCAGCACCACCCCTTATACGCAGTATTTT
.	TRBV2	TRBJ1-5	.	CASSDRDSNQPQHF	TGTGCCAGCAGTGACAGGGATAGCAATCAGCCCCAGCATTTT
.	TRBV5-4	TRBJ2-5	.	CASSGRDIQETQYF	TGTGCCAGCAGCGGCCGGGACATCCAAGAGACCCAGTACTTC
.	TRBV6-5	TRBJ1-6	many	CASSLQGGLQNSPLHF	TGTGCCAGCAGTTTACAGGGAGGGTTACAAAATTCACCCCTCCACTTT
.	TRBV4-1	TRBJ2-1	few	CASSQGDRYHEQFF	TGCGCCAGCAGCCAAGGAGACAGGTATCATGAGCAGTTCTTC
.	TRBV4-3	TRBJ2-6	many	CASSQPKGGASGANVLTF	TGCGCCAGCAGCCAACCTAAGGGGGGGGCCTCTGGGGCCAACGTCCTGACTTTC
TRBD2	TRBV7-2	TRBJ2-1	.	CATIRGGLFRHEQFF	TGTGCCACCATCCGGGGGGGGTTATTTCGCCATGAGCAGTTCTTC
.	TRBV7-9	TRBJ2-1	many	CASSSNWGYNEQFF	TGTGCCAGCAGCTCTAATTGGGGCTACAATGAGCAGTTCTTC
.	TRBV7-8	TRBJ2-1	.	CASSTQSSSYNEQFF	TGTGCCAGCAGCACACAAAGTAGCTCCTACAATGAGCAGTTCTTC
.	TRBV20-1	TRBJ1-1	.	CSARWGPGGTEAFF	TGCAGTGCTAGATGGGGCCCGGGAGGTACTGAAGCTTTCTTT
.	TRBV7-2	TRBJ2-2	many	CASSLAFFMGHTGELFF	TGTGCCAGCAGCTTAGCCTTCTTCATGGGGCACACCGGGGAGCTGTTTTTT
.	TRBV7-2	TRBJ1-1	many	CASSLEAGAGTEAFF	TGTGCCAGCAGCTTAGAGGCAGGGGCAGGCACTGAAGCTTTCTTT
TRBD1	TRBV2	TRBJ2-7	many	CASTQQGEDDEQYF	TGTGCCAGCACTCAACAGGGGGAGGATGACGAGCAGTACTTC
TRBD2	TRBV5-1	TRBJ2-3	many	CASSSGLAGVKSDTQYF	TGCGCCAGCAGCTCCGGACTAGCGGGGGTGAAGTCAGATACGCAGTATTTT
.	TRBV6-5	TRBJ1-2	few	CASTQGKGYTF	TGTGCCAGCACCCAGGGAAAGGGCTACACCTTC
.	TRBV20-1	TRBJ1-5	many	CSARGGAKQPQHF	TGCAGTGCTAGGGGCGGAGCAAAGCAGCCCCAGCATTTT
TRBD1	TRBV7-2	TRBJ2-7	.	CASNDSPGQGTYEQYF	TGTGCCAGCAACGACAGCCCGGGACAGGGAACCTACGAGCAGTACTTC
.	TRBV20-1	TRBJ2-3	.	CSARVGWDTQYF	TGCAGTGCTAGAGTTGGGTGGGATACGCAGTATTTT
.	TRBV6-1	TRBJ2-4	few	CASQARQDNAKNIQYF	TGTGCCAGCCAGGCCCGGCAGGACAACGCCAAAAACATTCAGTACTTC
.	TRBV6-2/TRBV6-3	TRBJ2-1	many	CASSYTTDHPRQFF	TGTGCCAGCAGTTATACAACGGATCACCCTCGGCAGTTCTTC
.	TRBV5-1	TRBJ2-5	many	CASSFLSQETQYF	TGCGCCAGCAGCTTTCTCTCCCAAGAGACCCAGTACTTC
.	TRBV7-6	TRBJ1-4	many	CASSLRPATNEKLFF	TGTGCCAGCAGCTTAAGACCGGCAACTAATGAAAAACTGTTTTTT
TRBD1	TRBV6-1	TRBJ1-6	few	CASSHPQGGTYNSPLHF	TGTGCCAGCAGCCACCCACAGGGGGGGACCTATAATTCACCCCTCCACTTT
.	TRBV12-3/TRBV12-4	TRBJ1-5	many	CASSPEGQPQHF	TGTGCCAGCAGTCCCGAAGGGCAGCCCCAGCATTTT
.	TRBV12-3/TRBV12-4	TRBJ2-7	many	CASSFNRESEQYF	TGTGCCAGCAGTTTTAACAGGGAAAGCGAGCAGTACTTC
.	TRBV19	TRBJ1-1	many	CASSIWTEAFF	TGTGCCAGTAGTATTTGGACTGAAGCTTTCTTT
.	TRBV12-3/TRBV12-4	TRBJ2-3	many	CASSRDFPADTQYF	TGTGCCAGCAGCCGGGACTTCCCGGCAGATACGCAGTATTTT
.	TRBV15	TRBJ1-4	many	CATSRRSGRVSFEKLFF	TGTGCCACCAGCAGACGTTCCGGCAGGGTGTCGTTCGAAAAACTGTTTTTT
.	TRBV29-1	TRBJ2-5	many	CSVTQGRETQYF	TGCAGCGTTACACAGGGTCGGGAGACCCAGTACTTC
.	TRBV5-1	TRBJ2-3	many	CASIPLPAAGADTQYF	TGCGCCAGCATCCCCTTACCAGCGGCAGGGGCAGATACGCAGTATTTT
.	TRBV5-4	TRBJ1-2	few	CASSLTGHGYTF	TGTGCCAGCAGCTTGACGGGACATGGCTACACCTTC
.	TRBV19	TRBJ1-2	many	CASSMEGSLNYGYTF	TGTGCCAGTAGTATGGAGGGGTCCCTTAACTATGGCTACACCTTC
.	TRBV5-1	TRBJ1-1	many	CASSYGGGENTEAFF	TGCGCCAGCAGCTACGGGGGGGGTGAGAACACTGAAGCTTTCTTT